A single TCR beta chain is shown here with its context. These data come from a study of T cell responses to AZD1222 COVID-19 vaccine. The CDR3 is made up of 19 amino acids. Germline values: CDR1 PRHDT, CDR2 FYEKMQ (reference sequence). With V trimmed by 5 bases and J by 2 bases, 12 bases remained unmatched. Profiled with immunoSEQ multiplex PCR; TCRdb holds only in-frame clones, not every one. The sample yields some 100,000 clones, roughly 91% seen once. The chain recombines TRBV13 with TRBJ2-3, with 14 bases lining up with TRBD2. Specimen: peripheral blood, collected 28 days after the second AZD1222 dose. The receptor comes from an adult who received the AZD1222 COVID-19 vaccine. This CDR3 is CASSPGTSGRLSNTDTQYF. CDR3 DNA sequence: TGTGCCAGCAGCCCCGGGACTAGCGGGAGATTGTCGAACACAGATACGCAGTATTTT.